Included here is one T cell receptor (beta chain) sequence, with context. Other DNA sequences from this sample encode an identical CDR3 as well. Healthy HIV-negative adults with no recent acute infections or vaccinations were recruited as donors. Trimming shortened V by 6 bases and J by 4 bases, and 18 bases separated the two germline ends. Germline CDR1 and CDR2: SEHNR and FQNEAQ (reference sequence). This CDR3 region has 15 residues. This specimen belongs to a study of shared clonotypes between healthy human individuals. The assay used deep level. Researchers divided each subset's genomic DNA evenly across several immunoSEQ plates. The assay was immunoSEQ multiplex PCR, and TCRdb's table has in-frame clones only and misses some. The profile shows 450,000 to 500,000 clones, roughly four fifths of them singletons.

The sequencing input was PBMCs. This TCR derives from a woman aged 35 to 49 in good health. Some clones in this sample may be carry-over from other donors' samples. The chain is built from TRBV7-9 and TRBJ1-1; D may be TRBD1 (5 bases). For the CDR3, the DNA is TGTGCCAGCAGTAAATCCGGGGGGACGAGCACTGAAGCTTTCTTT. Translation gives CASSKSGGTSTEAFF.